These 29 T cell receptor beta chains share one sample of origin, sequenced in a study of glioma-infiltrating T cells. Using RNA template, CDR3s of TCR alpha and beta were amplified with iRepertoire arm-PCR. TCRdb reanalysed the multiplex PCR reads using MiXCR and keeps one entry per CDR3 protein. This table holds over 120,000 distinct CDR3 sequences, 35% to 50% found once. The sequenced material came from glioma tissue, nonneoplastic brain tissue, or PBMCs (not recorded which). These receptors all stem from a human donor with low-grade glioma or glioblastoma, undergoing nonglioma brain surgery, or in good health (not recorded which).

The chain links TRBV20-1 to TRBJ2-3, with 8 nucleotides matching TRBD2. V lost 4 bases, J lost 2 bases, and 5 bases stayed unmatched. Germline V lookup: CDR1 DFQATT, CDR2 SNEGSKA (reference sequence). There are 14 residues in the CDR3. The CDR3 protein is CSAMKAGDTDTQYF. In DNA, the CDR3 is TGCAGTGCTATGAAAGCGGGAGACACAGATACGCAGTATTTT.

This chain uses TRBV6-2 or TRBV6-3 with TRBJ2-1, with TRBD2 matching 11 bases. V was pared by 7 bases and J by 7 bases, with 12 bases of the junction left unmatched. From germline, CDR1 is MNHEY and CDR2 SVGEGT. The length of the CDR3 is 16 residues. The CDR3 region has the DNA TGTGCCAGCATCGGCCTGGAGGCTAGCGGGGGGAATGAGCAGTTCTTC. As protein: CASIGLEASGGNEQFF.

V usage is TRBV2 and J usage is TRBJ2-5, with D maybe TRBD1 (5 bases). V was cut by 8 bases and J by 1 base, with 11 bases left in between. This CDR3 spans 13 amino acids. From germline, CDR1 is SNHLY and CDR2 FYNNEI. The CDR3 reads CASSRETQETQYF. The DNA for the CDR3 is TGTGCCAGCTCCAGGGAAACCCAAGAGACCCAGTACTTC.

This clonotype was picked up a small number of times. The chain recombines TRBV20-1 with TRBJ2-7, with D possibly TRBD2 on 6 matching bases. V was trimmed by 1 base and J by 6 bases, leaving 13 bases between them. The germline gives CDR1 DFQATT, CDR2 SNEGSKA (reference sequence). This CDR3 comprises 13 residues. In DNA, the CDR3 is TGCAGTGCTAGAGCGGGAGTCTCGGGCGAGCAGTACTTC. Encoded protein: CSARAGVSGEQYF.

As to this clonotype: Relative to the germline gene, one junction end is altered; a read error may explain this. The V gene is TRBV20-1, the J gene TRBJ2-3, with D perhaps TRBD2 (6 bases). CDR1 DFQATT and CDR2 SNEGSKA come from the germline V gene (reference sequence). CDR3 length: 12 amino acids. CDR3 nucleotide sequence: TGCAGTGCTCGGGAGTCCACAGATAAGCAGTATTTT. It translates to CSARESTDKQYF.

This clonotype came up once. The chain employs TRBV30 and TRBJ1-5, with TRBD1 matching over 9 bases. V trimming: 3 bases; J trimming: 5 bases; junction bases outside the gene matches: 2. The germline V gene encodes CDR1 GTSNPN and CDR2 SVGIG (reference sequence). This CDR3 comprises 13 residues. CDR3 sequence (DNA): TGTGCCTGGAGCGGGACAGGGTATCAGCCCCAGCATTTT. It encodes CAWSGTGYQPQHF.

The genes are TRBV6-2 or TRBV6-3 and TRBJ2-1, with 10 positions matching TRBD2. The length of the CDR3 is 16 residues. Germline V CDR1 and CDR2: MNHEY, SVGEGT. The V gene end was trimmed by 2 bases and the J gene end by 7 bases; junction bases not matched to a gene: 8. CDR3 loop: CASSYPLAGFPNEQFF. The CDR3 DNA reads TGTGCCAGCAGTTACCCACTAGCGGGATTTCCGAATGAGCAGTTCTTC.

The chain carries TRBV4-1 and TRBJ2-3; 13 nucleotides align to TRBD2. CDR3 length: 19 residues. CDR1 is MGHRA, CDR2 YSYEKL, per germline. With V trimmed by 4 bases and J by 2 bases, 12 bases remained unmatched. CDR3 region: CASSPYVPTSGGITDTQYF. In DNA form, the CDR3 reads TGCGCCAGCAGCCCCTACGTCCCGACTAGCGGGGGGATCACAGATACGCAGTATTTT.

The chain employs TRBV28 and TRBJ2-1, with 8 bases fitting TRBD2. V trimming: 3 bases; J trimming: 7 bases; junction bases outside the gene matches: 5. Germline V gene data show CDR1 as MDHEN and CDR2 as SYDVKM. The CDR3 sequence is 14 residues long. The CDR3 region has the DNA TGTGCCAGCAGTTTGGAACTAGCGGTAAATGAGCAGTTCTTC. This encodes CASSLELAVNEQFF.

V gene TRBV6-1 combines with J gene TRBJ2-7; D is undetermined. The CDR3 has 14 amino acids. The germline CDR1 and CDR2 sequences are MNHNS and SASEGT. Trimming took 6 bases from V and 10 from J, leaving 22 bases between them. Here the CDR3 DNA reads TGTGCCAGCAGCCGGAACCCAATCAACTACGGTCAGTACTTC. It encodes CASSRNPINYGQYF.

CDR3 bases: TGCAGTGCCCCAAGGGGACTAGCGGGGGGGGGACAGTTCTTC. Protein product: CSAPRGLAGGGQFF. The V and J genes are TRBV20-1 and TRBJ2-1; TRBD2 aligns across 16 bases. Per the germline V gene, CDR1 is DFQATT and CDR2 is SNEGSKA (reference sequence). The CDR3 is 14 residues long. V gave up 6 bases and J gave up 13 bases; unmatched junction bases: 9.

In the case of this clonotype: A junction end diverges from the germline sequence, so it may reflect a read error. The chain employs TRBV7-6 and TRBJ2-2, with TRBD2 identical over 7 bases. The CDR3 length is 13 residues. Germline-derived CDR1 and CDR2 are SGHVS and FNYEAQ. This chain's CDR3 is CARSLGLAGELFF. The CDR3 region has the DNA TGTGCCCGCAGCTTAGGACTAGCCGGGGAGCTGTTTTTT.

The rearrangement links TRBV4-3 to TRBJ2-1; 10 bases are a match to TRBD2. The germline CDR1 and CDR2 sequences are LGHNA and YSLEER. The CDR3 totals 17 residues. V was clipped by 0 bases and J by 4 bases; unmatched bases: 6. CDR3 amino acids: CASSQEGASGGYNEQFF. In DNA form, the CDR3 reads TGCGCCAGCAGCCAAGAAGGGGCTAGCGGGGGATACAATGAGCAGTTCTTC.

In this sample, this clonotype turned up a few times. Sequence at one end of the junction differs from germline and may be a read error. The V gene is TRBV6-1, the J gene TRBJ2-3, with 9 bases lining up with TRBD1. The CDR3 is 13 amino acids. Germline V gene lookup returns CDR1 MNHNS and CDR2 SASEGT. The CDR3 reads CASTRQGEDTQYF. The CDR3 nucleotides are TGCGCCAGCACCCGACAGGGGGAGGATACGCAGTATTTT.

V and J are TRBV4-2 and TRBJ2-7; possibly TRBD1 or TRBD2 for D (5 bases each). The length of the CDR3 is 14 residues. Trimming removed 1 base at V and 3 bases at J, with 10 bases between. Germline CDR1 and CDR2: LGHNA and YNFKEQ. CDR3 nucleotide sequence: TGTGCCAGCAGCCAAGGGGGGACGAACTACGAGCAGTACTTC. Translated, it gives CASSQGGTNYEQYF.

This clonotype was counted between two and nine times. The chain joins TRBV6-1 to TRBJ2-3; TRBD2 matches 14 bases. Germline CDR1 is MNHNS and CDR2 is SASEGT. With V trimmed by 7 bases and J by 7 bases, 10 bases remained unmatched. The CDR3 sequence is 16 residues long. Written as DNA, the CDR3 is TGTGCCAGCATGGGACTAGCGGGGGACCTACCAAATACGCAGTATTTT. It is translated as CASMGLAGDLPNTQYF.

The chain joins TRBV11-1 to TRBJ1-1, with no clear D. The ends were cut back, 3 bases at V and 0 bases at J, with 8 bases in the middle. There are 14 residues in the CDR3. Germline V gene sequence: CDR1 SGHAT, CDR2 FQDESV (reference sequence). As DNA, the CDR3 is TGTGCCAGCAGCTTCGGCATCTTGAACACTGAAGCTTTCTTT. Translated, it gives CASSFGILNTEAFF.

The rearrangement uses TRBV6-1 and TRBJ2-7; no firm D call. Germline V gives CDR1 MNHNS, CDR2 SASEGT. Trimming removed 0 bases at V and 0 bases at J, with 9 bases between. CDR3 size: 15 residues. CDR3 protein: CASSEAHHTSYEQYF. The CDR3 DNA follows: TGTGCCAGCAGTGAAGCGCACCACACCTCCTACGAGCAGTACTTC.

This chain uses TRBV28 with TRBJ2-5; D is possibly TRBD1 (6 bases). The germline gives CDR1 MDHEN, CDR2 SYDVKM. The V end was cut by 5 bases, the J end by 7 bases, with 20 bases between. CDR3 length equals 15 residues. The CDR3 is CASSPDRGLGGTQYF. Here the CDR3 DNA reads TGTGCCAGCAGTCCCGACCGAGGCCTAGGGGGGACCCAGTACTTC.

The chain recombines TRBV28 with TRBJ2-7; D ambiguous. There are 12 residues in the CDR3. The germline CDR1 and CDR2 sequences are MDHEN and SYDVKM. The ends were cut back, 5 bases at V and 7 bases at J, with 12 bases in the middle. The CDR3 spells CASSLRGWEQYF. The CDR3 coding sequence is TGTGCCAGCAGTCTCCGCGGATGGGAGCAGTACTTC.

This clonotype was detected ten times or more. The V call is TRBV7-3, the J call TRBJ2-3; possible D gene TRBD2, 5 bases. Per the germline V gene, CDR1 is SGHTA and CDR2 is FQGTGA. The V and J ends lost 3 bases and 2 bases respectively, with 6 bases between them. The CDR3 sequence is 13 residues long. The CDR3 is CASSFDYTDTQYF. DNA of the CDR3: TGTGCCAGCAGCTTCGACTACACAGATACGCAGTATTTT.

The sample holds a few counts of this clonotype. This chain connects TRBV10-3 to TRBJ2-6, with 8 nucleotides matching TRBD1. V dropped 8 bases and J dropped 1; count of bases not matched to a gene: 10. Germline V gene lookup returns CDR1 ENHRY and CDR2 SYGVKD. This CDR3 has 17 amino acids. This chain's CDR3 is CAIARTGQVSGANVLTF. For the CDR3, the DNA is TGTGCCATCGCTAGGACAGGGCAAGTGTCTGGGGCCAACGTCCTGACTTTC.

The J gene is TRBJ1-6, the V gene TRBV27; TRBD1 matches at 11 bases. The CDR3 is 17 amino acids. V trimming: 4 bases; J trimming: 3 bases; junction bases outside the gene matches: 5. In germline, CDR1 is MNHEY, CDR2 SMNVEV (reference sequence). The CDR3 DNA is TGTGCCAGCAGTTATCGAGGGACAGGGGGCTATAATTCACCCCTCCACTTT. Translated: CASSYRGTGGYNSPLHF.

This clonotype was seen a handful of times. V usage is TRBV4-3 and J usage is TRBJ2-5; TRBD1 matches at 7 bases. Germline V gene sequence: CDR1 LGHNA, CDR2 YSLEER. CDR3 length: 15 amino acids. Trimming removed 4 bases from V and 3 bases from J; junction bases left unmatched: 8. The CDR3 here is CASSRRTGAKETQYF. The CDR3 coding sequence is TGCGCCAGCAGCCGTCGTACAGGGGCGAAAGAGACCCAGTACTTC.

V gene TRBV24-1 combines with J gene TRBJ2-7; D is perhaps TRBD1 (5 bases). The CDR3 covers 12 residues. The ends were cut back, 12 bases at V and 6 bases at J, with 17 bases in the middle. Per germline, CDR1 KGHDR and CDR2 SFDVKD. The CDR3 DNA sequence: TGTGCCCCGGAAGGGGCCGTGGGCGAGCAGTACTTC. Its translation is CAPEGAVGEQYF.

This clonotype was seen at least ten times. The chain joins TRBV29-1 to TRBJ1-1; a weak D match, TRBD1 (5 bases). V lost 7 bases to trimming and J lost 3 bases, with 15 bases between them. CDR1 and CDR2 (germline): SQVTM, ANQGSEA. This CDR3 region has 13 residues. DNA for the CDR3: TGCAGCGCCGATCGGGGGATGCACACTGAAGCTTTCTTT. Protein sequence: CSADRGMHTEAFF.

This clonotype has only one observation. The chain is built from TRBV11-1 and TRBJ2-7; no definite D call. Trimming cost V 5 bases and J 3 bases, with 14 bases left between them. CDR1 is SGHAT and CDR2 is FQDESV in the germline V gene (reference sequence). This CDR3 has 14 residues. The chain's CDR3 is CASSHGALLYEQYF. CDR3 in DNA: TGTGCCAGCAGCCATGGTGCTCTTCTCTACGAGCAGTACTTC. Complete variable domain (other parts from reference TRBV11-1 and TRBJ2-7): EAEVAQSPRYKITEKSQAVAFWCDPISGHATLYWYRQILGQGPELLVQFQDESVVDDSQLPKDRFSAERLKGVDSTLKIQPAELGDSAMYLCASSHGALLYEQYFGPGTRLTVT.

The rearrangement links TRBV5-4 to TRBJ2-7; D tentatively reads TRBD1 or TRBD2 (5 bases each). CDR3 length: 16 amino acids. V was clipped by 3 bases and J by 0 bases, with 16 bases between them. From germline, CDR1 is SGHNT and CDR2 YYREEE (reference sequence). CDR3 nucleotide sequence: TGTGCCAGCAGCTCCTACCGGGACCAGAGCTCCTACGAGCAGTACTTC. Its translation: CASSSYRDQSSYEQYF.

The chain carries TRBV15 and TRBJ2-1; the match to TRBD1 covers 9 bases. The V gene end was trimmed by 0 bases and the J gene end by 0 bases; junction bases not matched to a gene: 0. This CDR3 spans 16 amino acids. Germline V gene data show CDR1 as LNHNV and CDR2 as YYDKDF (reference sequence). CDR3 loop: CATSRETGGSYNEQFF. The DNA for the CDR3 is TGTGCCACCAGCAGAGAGACAGGGGGCTCCTACAATGAGCAGTTCTTC.